This is a list of T cell receptor beta chains from one sample in a study of T cells in Graves' hyperthyroidism and ophthalmopathy. Each CDR3 protein is one row after TCRdb ran MiXCR on the multiplex PCR reads. The profile shows about 480,000 distinct CDR3 sequences, approximately 15% of them singletons. The specimen sequenced was blood. These receptor sequences come from a woman under 30 with Graves' hyperthyroidism. Each CDR3 is given with its conserved first and last residue. Each record gives: D gene, J gene, V gene, clone size, CDR3 length, CDR3 DNA, CDR3 protein. D genes are given only for firm matches. Clone sizes are given selectively: once, few, many, or a class where the clone is expanded.

NA	TRBJ2-3	TRBV6-1	NA	16	TGTGCCAGCAGGGAGATGAAACCCGTAGGGGCAGATACGCAGTATTTT	CASREMKPVGADTQYF
TRBD2	TRBJ2-3	TRBV27	many	18	TGTGCCAGCAGTTCCCGGACTAGCGGGAGGGAAACCACAGATACGCAGTATTTT	CASSSRTSGRETTDTQYF
NA	TRBJ1-1	TRBV15	many	13	TGTGCCACCAGCTCCTTAATGAACACTGAAGCTTTCTTT	CATSSLMNTEAFF
TRBD2	TRBJ2-7	TRBV4-1	NA	16	TGCGCCAGCAGCCAAGATCTTGCCGGGAGGACCTACGAGCAGTACTTC	CASSQDLAGRTYEQYF
NA	TRBJ2-5	TRBV30	many	12	TGTGCCTGGTCAAATGGCCAAGAGACCCAGTACTTC	CAWSNGQETQYF
NA	TRBJ1-2	TRBV7-2	NA	14	TGTGCCAGCAGTCAGAGAGGGGAGAACTATGACTACACCTTC	CASSQRGENYDYTF
NA	TRBJ1-1	TRBV3-1	few	15	TGTGCCAGCAGCCCCCCCCCTAGGGGGAACACTGAAGCTTTCTTT	CASSPPPRGNTEAFF
NA	TRBJ2-3	TRBV20-1	many	15	TGCAGTGCTAGCCTTTCGGGACCGCTACGGGGTACGCAGTATTTT	CSASLSGPLRGTQYF
TRBD2	TRBJ2-7	TRBV20-1	many	15	TGCAGTGCTCCAGCTGCGCGGGGGGTCACCTACGAGCAGTACTTC	CSAPAARGVTYEQYF
NA	TRBJ2-5	TRBV12-3/TRBV12-4	many	13	TGTGCCAGCGGATCCTCCGGGCCGCTGACCCAGTACTTC	CASGSSGPLTQYF
TRBD2	TRBJ2-1	TRBV24-1	few	12	TGTGCCACCAGTGTGCGGGAGGGCCGTCAGTTCTTC	CATSVREGRQFF